One and the same sample provided the 4 T cell receptor beta chains below, sequenced in a study of cytomegalovirus exposure and HLA in healthy donors. PCR primers comprised 60 Vbeta and 13 Jbeta primers. Using immunoSEQ multiplex PCR, the repertoire was profiled, and TCRdb retains in-frame clones only, with some absent. The table includes fewer than 250,000 clones, roughly 80% detected once. Source material: PBMCs. These receptors originate from a man aged 25-45 years in good health and CMV-seronegative.

This rearrangement joins TRBV4-3 to TRBJ2-1; a weak D match, TRBD2 (5 bases). Germline V lookup: CDR1 LGHNA, CDR2 YSLEER. The CDR3 length is 15 residues. The germline V and J ends were trimmed by 0 bases and 7 bases, with 13 bases remaining between them. The CDR3 region is CASSQDTRRGNEQFF. In DNA, the CDR3 is TGCGCCAGCAGCCAAGATACGCGGCGAGGGAATGAGCAGTTCTTC.

This clone was seen only once. The rearrangement joins TRBV7-6 to TRBJ2-7; D is possibly TRBD1 (5 bases). The CDR3 extends over 14 amino acids. Germline V gives CDR1 SGHVS, CDR2 FNYEAQ. The V gene lost 5 bases and the J gene lost 5 bases, with 16 bases spanning the gap. The CDR3: CASSPRRQGDEQYF. The DNA for the CDR3 is TGTGCCAGCAGCCCCCGCCGGCAGGGTGACGAGCAGTACTTC.

The J gene is TRBJ2-7, the V gene TRBV5-1; 8 bases agree with TRBD1. The V gene end was trimmed by 4 bases and the J gene end by 2 bases; junction bases not matched to a gene: 2. Germline loops: CDR1 SGHRS, CDR2 YFSETQ. The CDR3 has 13 residues. The CDR3 here is CASSVTGAYEQYF. The CDR3, as DNA: TGCGCCAGCAGCGTGACAGGGGCCTACGAGCAGTACTTC.

This clone was detected only once. This sequence joins TRBV5-8 and TRBJ2-7; weak D call: TRBD1 (5 bases). CDR3 size: 14 residues. The germline gives CDR1 SGHTS, CDR2 YDEGEE. V shed 0 bases and J shed 0 bases, with 7 bases lying between them. CDR3 loop: CASSLVGASYEQYF. Written as DNA, the CDR3 is TGTGCCAGCAGCTTGGTAGGGGCCTCCTACGAGCAGTACTTC.